This T cell receptor beta chain is from a study of cytomegalovirus exposure and HLA in healthy donors. The study, taken as a whole, reports: A cluster of highly shared sequence variants was likely a sequencing artifact.

All donors participated as healthy donors of bone marrow. PCR primers comprised 60 Vbeta and 13 Jbeta primers. Generated by immunoSEQ multiplex PCR, the TCRdb table keeps only in-frame clones and is missing some. The sample gives 250,000 or so clones, around 90% of which show up once; 1.5% to 2% is in the top ten. The ends were cut back, 5 bases at V and 3 bases at J, with 16 bases in the middle. The germline V gene encodes CDR1 GTSNPN and CDR2 SVGIG (reference sequence). This CDR3 region has 14 residues. Turning to this clone: Its cognate antigen is unknown.

The specimen was PBMCs. This sequence was found in a girl aged 2-10 years in good health and CMV-seronegative. This chain connects TRBV30 to TRBJ1-2; D ambiguous. The CDR3 protein is CAWEEWRWDYGYTF. The CDR3 nucleotides read TGTGCCTGGGAGGAATGGCGGTGGGACTATGGCTACACCTTC.